The 30 T cell receptor beta chains in this list originate from one sample, sequenced in a study of T cells in Graves' hyperthyroidism and ophthalmopathy. Regions amplified from RNA transcripts were the TCR beta CDR3 regions. HTBI primers were used for first-round RT-PCR of the TCR CDR3. MiXCR was run by TCRdb on the multiplex PCR reads, yielding one entry per CDR3 protein. The sample holds 490,000 or so distinct CDR3 sequences, 46% seen once. What was sequenced was peripheral blood or thyroid tissue (not recorded which). These receptors originate from an adult woman with Graves' disease, either hyperthyroidism or ophthalmopathy (not recorded which).

Note on this clonotype: A read error may account for a junction end that differs from germline. The chain couples TRBV12-3 or TRBV12-4 to TRBJ2-7; D call uncertain. There are 11 residues in the CDR3. CDR3 sequence reads: CASNLMYEQYF. DNA for the CDR3: TGTGCCAGCAATTTAATGTACGAGCAGTACTTC.

This clonotype was counted ten times or more. The chain carries TRBV15 and TRBJ2-7; no definite D call. The CDR3 sequence is 12 residues long. Trimming left V 0 bases short and J 5 bases short, with 5 bases between. Looked up from germline, CDR1 is LNHNV and CDR2 is YYDKDF (reference sequence). DNA of the CDR3: TGTGCCACCAGCAGAGAGTGGGACGAGCAGTACTTC. This translates into CATSREWDEQYF.

As regards this clonotype: Relative to the germline gene, one junction end is altered; a read error may explain this. V and J are TRBV12-3 or TRBV12-4 and TRBJ2-5; D perhaps matches TRBD1 (6 bases). There are 16 residues in the CDR3. The CDR3 DNA is TGTGCCCGCAGTGAACAGCGGACAGCCGGCCAAGAGACCCAGTACTTC. This encodes CARSEQRTAGQETQYF.

Many counts were recorded for this clonotype. V and J are TRBV7-6 and TRBJ2-2, with D maybe TRBD2 (6 bases). The CDR3 covers 16 residues. The V gene's germline CDR1 is SGHVS and CDR2 FNYEAQ. Trimming took 5 bases from V and 0 from J, leaving 13 bases between them. This chain's CDR3 is CASSPSGTPNTGELFF. CDR3 nucleotide sequence: TGTGCCAGCAGCCCATCCGGGACTCCGAACACCGGGGAGCTGTTTTTT.

The J gene is TRBJ2-5, the V gene TRBV7-2; no definite D call. Germline CDR1 reads SGHTA; CDR2 reads FQGNSA. V lost 5 bases and J 5 bases, leaving 18 bases between the germline ends. CDR3 length equals 15 residues. The CDR3 loop reads CASSRVSLDPETQYF. The DNA of the CDR3 is TGTGCCAGCAGCCGGGTCTCTCTTGACCCGGAGACCCAGTACTTC.

The chain recombines TRBV7-8 with TRBJ1-2; 7 nucleotides align to TRBD1. Germline V gene sequence: CDR1 SGHVS, CDR2 FQNEAQ. Unmatched junction bases numbered 5, after V lost 5 bases and J lost 2 bases. The CDR3 runs 14 residues. The chain's CDR3 is CASSPRTGNYGYTF. CDR3 bases: TGTGCCAGCAGCCCCCGGACAGGAAACTATGGCTACACCTTC.

This clonotype was picked up many times. J is TRBJ2-5 and V is TRBV5-1; 7 positions agree with TRBD1. CDR1 and CDR2 from the germline V gene are SGHRS and YFSETQ. After removal of 3 bases from V and 3 bases from J, the junction contained 5 bases not matched to a gene. The CDR3 has 14 amino acids. The CDR3 DNA reads as TGCGCCAGCAGCTCCACCGGGACAGAAGAGACCCAGTACTTC. It codes for CASSSTGTEETQYF.

This clonotype has at least ten counts. This rearrangement joins TRBV11-2 to TRBJ2-5; 7 nucleotides match TRBD2. The germline CDR1 and CDR2 sequences are SGHAT and FQNNGV. CDR3 length: 15 residues. V dropped 3 bases and J dropped 0; count of bases not matched to a gene: 4. The CDR3 DNA is TGTGCCAGCAGCTTCGGTAGCGGGTACCAAGAGACCCAGTACTTC. Amino acids: CASSFGSGYQETQYF.

This clonotype has only one observation. It is likely a read error, because the conserved phenylalanine at the end of the CDR3 is missing. The DNA is omitted, as the CDR3 cannot be located on it reliably, and the CDR3 follows TCRdb's listing. The gene calls are TRBV2 and TRBJ1-4; the tabulated D call, TRBD1, remains unverified against the DNA. The CDR3 region is 11 residues in length, termini included. Per germline, CDR1 SNHLY and CDR2 FYNNEI. The CDR3 reads CASRQWDRGIA.

The chain is built from TRBV12-3 or TRBV12-4 and TRBJ1-4; D is ambiguous. The CDR3 extends over 13 amino acids. V lost 3 bases and J 8 bases, leaving 10 bases between the germline ends. The CDR3 protein is CASSFGVSEKLFF. For the CDR3, the DNA is TGTGCCAGCAGTTTCGGGGTGTCGGAAAAACTGTTTTTT.

CDR3: CAISEVALAPGANVLTF. CDR3 nucleotide sequence: TGTGCCATCAGTGAAGTTGCCTTGGCTCCTGGGGCCAACGTCCTGACTTTC. The chain is built from TRBV10-3 and TRBJ2-6; D is unresolved. CDR3 size: 17 residues. CDR1 ENHRY and CDR2 SYGVKD come from the germline V gene. Trimming left V 3 bases short and J 2 bases short, with 14 bases between.

The chain uses TRBV7-2 and TRBJ2-5; 10 nucleotides line up with TRBD1. In germline, CDR1 is SGHTA, CDR2 FQGNSA. The CDR3 consists of 15 residues. V shed 5 bases, J shed 2 bases, and the junction held 5 bases outside the gene matches. Here the CDR3 reads CASSPLGQGQETQYF. CDR3 DNA: TGTGCCAGCAGCCCATTGGGACAGGGGCAAGAGACCCAGTACTTC.

The V and J genes are TRBV29-1 and TRBJ2-5; 7 positions agree with TRBD1. The ends lost 7 bases at V and 7 bases at J; junction bases unmatched: 0. CDR1 is SQVTM, CDR2 ANQGSEA, per germline. The CDR3 sequence is 9 residues long. The CDR3 here is CSGQGTQYF. CDR3 bases: TGCAGCGGACAGGGGACCCAGTACTTC. The entire variable domain, with the rest obtained from reference TRBV29-1 and TRBJ2-5, is as follows: SAVISQKPSRDICQRGTSLTIQCQVDSQVTMMFWYRQQPGQSLTLIATANQGSEATYESGFVIDKFPISRPNLTFSTLTVSNMSPEDSSIYLCSGQGTQYFGPGTRLLVL.

This clonotype was seen a handful of times. The J gene is TRBJ2-2, the V gene TRBV3-1; D might be TRBD1 (6 bases). The germline CDR1 and CDR2 sequences are LGHDT and YNNKEL (reference sequence). Trimming removed 1 base at V and 3 bases at J, with 9 bases between. The CDR3 is made up of 15 amino acids. The CDR3 is CASSQGGGYTGELFF. CDR3 coding DNA: TGTGCCAGCAGCCAAGGAGGGGGTTACACCGGGGAGCTGTTTTTT.

The chain links TRBV25-1 to TRBJ2-5; D assignment may be TRBD1 or TRBD2 (5 bases each). Trimming pared 4 bases from V and 1 base from J, leaving 10 bases between. The CDR3 runs 14 residues. Germline assignment: CDR1 MGHDK and CDR2 SYGVNS. This chain's CDR3 is CASSGGPPQETQYF. In DNA, the CDR3 is TGTGCCAGCAGTGGGGGACCTCCCCAAGAGACCCAGTACTTC.

The V gene is TRBV19, the J gene TRBJ2-2; possibly TRBD2 for D (5 bases). V dropped 10 bases and J dropped 3 bases, with 15 bases sitting between them. This CDR3 comprises 14 residues. CDR1 LNHDA and CDR2 SQIVND come from the germline V gene (reference sequence). DNA of the CDR3: TGTGCCACTAAGGGCGGGCGTCACACCGGGGAGCTGTTTTTT. Its translation: CATKGGRHTGELFF.

This clonotype occurred many times. The CDR3 reads CSAASAGGWGTQYF. The CDR3 coding sequence is TGCAGTGCTGCTAGTGCGGGAGGCTGGGGGACCCAGTACTTC. V and J are TRBV20-1 and TRBJ2-5; 8 bases are a match to TRBD2. Germline V CDR1 and CDR2: DFQATT, SNEGSKA (reference sequence). Losses at the gene ends were 5 bases for V and 7 bases for J; bases not matched to a gene: 12. CDR3 length: 14 residues.

The chain links TRBV6-1 to TRBJ1-2; D is uncertain. Trimming removed 5 bases at V and 0 bases at J, with 4 bases between. Germline V gives CDR1 MNHNS, CDR2 SASEGT. The CDR3 runs 12 residues. The CDR3 DNA follows: TGTGCCAGCAGTTGGTCTAACTATGGCTACACCTTC. Protein product: CASSWSNYGYTF.

The chain recombines TRBV25-1 with TRBJ1-2; D might be TRBD1 (6 bases). The CDR3 loop spans 15 amino acids. Trimming cost V 6 bases and J 0 bases, with 14 bases left between them. In germline, CDR1 is MGHDK, CDR2 SYGVNS. In DNA, the CDR3 is TGTGCCAGCAGCCCTCACAGGGCGACTAACTATGGCTACACCTTC. Translating it yields CASSPHRATNYGYTF.

The rearrangement uses TRBV14 and TRBJ2-7; 9 bases are a match to TRBD1. V shed 6 bases, J shed 6 bases, and the junction held 6 bases outside the gene matches. The length of the CDR3 is 13 residues. CDR1 and CDR2 from the germline V gene are SGHDN and FVKESK. Here the CDR3 DNA reads TGTGCCAGCAGACATACAGGGGGCGTCGAGCAGTACTTC. This gives the protein CASRHTGGVEQYF.

CDR3 in amino acids: CASSQGQGAGYEQYF. DNA of the CDR3: TGTGCCAGCAGCCAAGGACAGGGGGCAGGATACGAGCAGTACTTC. The V gene is TRBV4-2, the J gene TRBJ2-7, with TRBD1 identical over 10 bases. The CDR3 is 15 amino acids. From germline, CDR1 is LGHNA and CDR2 YNFKEQ. Germline trimming cut 1 base from V and 4 bases from J; bases unmatched to any gene: 4.

This clonotype was observed many times. The chain recombines TRBV7-9 with TRBJ2-5, with D tentatively TRBD1 or TRBD2 (6 bases each). V was clipped by 4 bases and J by 2 bases, with 11 bases between them. Looked up from germline, CDR1 is SEHNR and CDR2 is FQNEAQ (reference sequence). The CDR3 extends over 14 amino acids. CDR3 residues: CASSYRGVQETQYF. CDR3 in DNA: TGTGCCAGCAGCTATAGGGGGGTACAAGAGACCCAGTACTTC.

A remark on this clonotype: Just one base apart from a much larger clone, this may be a read error. The chain combines TRBV19 with TRBJ2-7; 9 bases are a match to TRBD2. Losses at the gene ends were 1 base for V and 2 bases for J; bases not matched to a gene: 3. Per the germline V gene, CDR1 is LNHDA and CDR2 is SQIVND (reference sequence). This CDR3 has 15 amino acids. CDR3 nucleotide sequence: TGTGCCAGTAGTATAGCGGGGACTAGCACCTACGAGCAGTACTTC. This sequence encodes CASSIAGTSTYEQYF.

This clonotype has ten or more counts. The chain uses TRBV29-1 and TRBJ1-1; D unresolved. This CDR3 comprises 10 residues. Trimming stripped 2 bases from V and 4 bases from J, with 2 bases between. In germline, CDR1 is SQVTM, CDR2 ANQGSEA. As DNA, the CDR3 is TGCAGCGTTGAAATCACTGAAGCTTTCTTT. Encoded protein: CSVEITEAFF.

The chain recombines TRBV5-1 with TRBJ1-5, with unresolved D. V lost 0 bases and J 2 bases, leaving 9 bases between the germline ends. Germline assignment: CDR1 SGHRS and CDR2 YFSETQ. The CDR3 is 15 residues long. The CDR3 region is CASSLGLDGNQPQHF. CDR3 sequence (DNA): TGCGCCAGCAGCTTGGGTCTGGATGGCAATCAGCCCCAGCATTTT.

CDR3 DNA: TGTGCCAGCAGCCAAGGGACAGGTAGCAATCAGCCCCAGCATTTT. It specifies CASSQGTGSNQPQHF. The V call is TRBV7-2, the J call TRBJ1-5; 8 bases agree with TRBD1. Per the germline V gene, CDR1 is SGHTA and CDR2 is FQGNSA. The CDR3 has 15 residues. Trimming cost V 5 bases and J 0 bases; bases outside gene matches: 3.

This chain connects TRBV7-9 to TRBJ2-7, with 8 positions matching TRBD1. V lost 2 bases and J lost 7; bases outside the gene matches: 10. Germline V gene sequence: CDR1 SEHNR, CDR2 FQNEAQ (reference sequence). The CDR3 length is 15 residues. Here the CDR3 reads CASSLSGQAYNEQYF. In nucleotides, the CDR3 is TGTGCCAGCAGCTTATCGGGACAGGCCTACAATGAGCAGTACTTC.

Many counts were recorded for this clonotype. The chain combines TRBV11-1 with TRBJ2-6; 7 bases line up with TRBD1. The CDR3 sequence is 17 residues long. The germline CDR1 and CDR2 sequences are SGHAT and FQDESV (reference sequence). J lost 0 bases, V lost 1 base, and 3 bases had no gene match. CDR3 DNA: TGTGCCAGCAGCTTAGAACGGGACAGCTCTGGGGCCAACGTCCTGACTTTC. Its translation is CASSLERDSSGANVLTF.

The J gene is TRBJ1-1, the V gene TRBV10-2; no firm D call. Trimming took 2 bases from V and 6 from J, leaving 10 bases between them. Germline assignment: CDR1 WSHSY and CDR2 SAAADI. There are 13 residues in the CDR3. CDR3 residues: CASSEQQDSEAFF. For the CDR3, the DNA is TGCGCCAGCAGTGAGCAGCAGGACTCTGAAGCTTTCTTT.

This clonotype was seen only a few times. The CDR3 region is CATSRASDQPQHF. Written as DNA, the CDR3 is TGTGCCACCAGCAGAGCTTCGGATCAGCCCCAGCATTTT. The chain is built from TRBV15 and TRBJ1-5; D unresolved. CDR1 and CDR2 (germline): LNHNV, YYDKDF (reference sequence). V lost 1 base and J lost 5, with 6 bases in between. The length of the CDR3 is 13 residues.